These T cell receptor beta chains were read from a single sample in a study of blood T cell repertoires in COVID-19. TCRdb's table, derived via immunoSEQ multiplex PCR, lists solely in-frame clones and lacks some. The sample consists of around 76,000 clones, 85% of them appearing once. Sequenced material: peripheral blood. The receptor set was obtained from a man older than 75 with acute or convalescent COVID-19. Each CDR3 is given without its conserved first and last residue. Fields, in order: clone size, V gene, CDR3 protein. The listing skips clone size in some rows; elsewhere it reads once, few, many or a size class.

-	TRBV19	ASTGQGRLVQPQH
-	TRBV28	ASGRSLARPNEQF
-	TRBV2	ASRQAGPADTQY
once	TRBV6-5	ASSSGTGGQETQY
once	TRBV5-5	ASSLTGSSNYGYT
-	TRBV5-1	ASSFSGQNTEAF
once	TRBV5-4	ASSLGQGTNQPQH
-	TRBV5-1	ASSLSGMGTEAF
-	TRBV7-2	ASSGTGGSQPQH
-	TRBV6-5	ASNLRFSGANVLT
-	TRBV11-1	ASSLTGTGDYEQY
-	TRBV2	ASTPQGSDTEAF
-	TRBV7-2	ASSFDSSYNEQF
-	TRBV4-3	ASSREDSSNYGYT
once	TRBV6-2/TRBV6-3	ASSYGQGAGEQY
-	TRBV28	ASSPLAGTDTQY
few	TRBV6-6	ASRLGTADTEAF
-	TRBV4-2	ASSRNQAGTGNGGAGGNTIY
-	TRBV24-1	ATGTGIRTDTQY
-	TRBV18	ASSLRQGLDNEQF
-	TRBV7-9	ASSIGRGGETQY
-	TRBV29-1	SVGGAGGPYEQY
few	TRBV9	ASSVERKTGYYSGANVLT
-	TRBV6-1	ASSEGQGRNTEAF
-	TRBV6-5	ASTTTGLNTEAF
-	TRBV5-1	ASSLSGGGADTQY
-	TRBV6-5	ASSYATSGGAYEQY
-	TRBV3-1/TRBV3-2	ASSQDAGKTEAF
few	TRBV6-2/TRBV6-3	ASSYVGTSRETQY
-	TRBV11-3	ASSLTGANSGANVLT
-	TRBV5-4	ASSRGQGTSGNTIY
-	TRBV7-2	ASSLAGGNTEAF
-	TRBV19	ASSIGAFSSYEQY
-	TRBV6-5	ASRFGGKGYEQY
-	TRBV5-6	ASTSFGQPQH
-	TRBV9	ASTIQGGSTDTQY
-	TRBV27	ASSLSADRDQPQH
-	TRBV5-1	ASSSRDRAGDGYT
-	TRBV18	ASSTLGQGADTEAF
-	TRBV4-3	ASSQGLAAGDEQF
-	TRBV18	ASSDIAGNYEQY
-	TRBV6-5	ATYRGTEAF
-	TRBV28	ASSFRDRGYEQY
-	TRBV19	ASSMHGHYEQY
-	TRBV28	ASSLSVPGTGEGYGYT
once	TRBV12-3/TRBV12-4	ASSAGQGREQY
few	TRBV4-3	ASSQVIAGASYNEQF
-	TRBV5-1	ASSLTSGDYYNEQF
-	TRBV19	ASSIAILQGYEKLF
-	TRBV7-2	ASSSSGGSGANVLT
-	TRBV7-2	ASSVGQQETQY
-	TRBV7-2	ASSSGGANGYT
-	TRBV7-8	ASSPFSGGSNQPQH
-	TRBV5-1	ASRGTFGRASGSPLFSYNEQF
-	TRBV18	ASSPGVNEKLF
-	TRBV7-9	ASSRTSGGTDTQY
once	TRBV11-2	ASSFKQGPWGNYGYT